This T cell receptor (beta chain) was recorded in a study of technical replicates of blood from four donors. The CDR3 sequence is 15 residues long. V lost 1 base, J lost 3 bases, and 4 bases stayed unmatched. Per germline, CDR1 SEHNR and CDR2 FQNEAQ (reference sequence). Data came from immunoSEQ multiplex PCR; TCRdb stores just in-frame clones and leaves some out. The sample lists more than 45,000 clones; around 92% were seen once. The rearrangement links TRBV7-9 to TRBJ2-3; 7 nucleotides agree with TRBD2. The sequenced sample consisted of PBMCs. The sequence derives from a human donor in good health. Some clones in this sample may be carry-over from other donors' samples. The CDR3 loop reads CASSLEGGRTDTQYF. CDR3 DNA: TGTGCCAGCAGCTTAGAGGGAGGGAGAACAGATACGCAGTATTTT.